The clone carrying this TCR beta chain was seen only once. The entry originates in a study of T cells in Graves' hyperthyroidism and ophthalmopathy. RNA transcripts served as the template for amplifying TCR beta CDR3 regions. A first-round RT-PCR of the TCR CDR3 used the HTBI primer set. One entry per CDR3 protein results from TCRdb running MiXCR on the multiplex PCR reads. The sample has 37,000 or so distinct CDR3 sequences, 40% to 60% seen once; the top ten hold roughly a sixth. The CDR3 loop spans 16 amino acids. J was trimmed by 4 bases and V by 4 bases; bases with no gene match: 8. Germline V gives CDR1 SGHRS, CDR2 YFSETQ.

This receptor was taken from a man in his forties with Graves' ophthalmopathy. The chain employs TRBV5-1 and TRBJ2-1, with 10 bases that match TRBD1. The sample was blood. The CDR3 DNA follows: TGCGCCAGCAGCCCGGAGACAGGGGGCACATACAATGAGCAGTTCTTC. Translated: CASSPETGGTYNEQFF.